Following are 7 T cell receptor beta chains from one sample sequenced in a study of blood T cell repertoires in COVID-19. The assay was immunoSEQ multiplex PCR, and TCRdb's table has in-frame clones only and misses some. The profile shows approximately 250,000 clones, 82% of them singletons. The material sequenced was PBMCs or T cells enriched from blood (not recorded which). The receptor set was obtained from a middle-aged man who had recovered from COVID-19.

This chain links TRBV6-1 with TRBJ1-6; the D is unclear. V was shortened by 2 bases and J by 5 bases, with 4 bases between the two germline ends. The germline CDR1 and CDR2 sequences are MNHNS and SASEGT. This CDR3 has 13 residues. CDR3 coding DNA: TGTGCCAGCAGTGAATCTAATAATTCACCCCTCCACTTT. Amino acid sequence: CASSESNNSPLHF.

The rearrangement uses TRBV24-1 and TRBJ1-4, with D tentatively TRBD1 (5 bases). The V gene's germline CDR1 is KGHDR and CDR2 SFDVKD. This CDR3 comprises 14 residues. V was pared by 5 bases and J by 2 bases, with 8 bases between. CDR3 loop: CATSGAGTNEKLFF. Here the CDR3 DNA reads TGTGCCACCAGTGGGGCAGGGACTAATGAAAAACTGTTTTTT.

The genes are TRBV4-2 and TRBJ2-7; 8 bases are a match to TRBD2. The V segment lost 0 bases and the J segment 3 bases; nucleotides outside the gene matches: 13. From germline, CDR1 is LGHNA and CDR2 YNFKEQ. The CDR3 contains 18 residues. The CDR3 DNA is TGTGCCAGCAGCCAAGAGGCGGTGGTAGGGACTAGGGGCTACGAGCAGTACTTC. Protein: CASSQEAVVGTRGYEQYF.

The rearrangement links TRBV6-5 to TRBJ1-1, with D perhaps TRBD1 (6 bases). CDR1 and CDR2 (germline): MNHEY, SVGAGI. Trimming cost V 7 bases and J 5 bases, with 17 bases left between them. The CDR3 length is 14 residues. The CDR3 reads CASTLQGWGTEAFF. In DNA, the CDR3 is TGTGCCAGCACCCTCCAGGGGTGGGGTACTGAAGCTTTCTTT.

The chain carries TRBV3-1 (or the pseudogene TRBV3-2) and TRBJ1-1; D is ambiguous. The germline V and J ends were trimmed by 5 bases and 4 bases, with 8 bases remaining between them. CDR1 and CDR2 (germline): LGHDT, YNNKEL (reference sequence). This CDR3 contains 12 residues. The CDR3 sequence is CASSGRRTEAFF. CDR3 nucleotides: TGTGCCAGCAGCGGCAGGCGCACTGAAGCTTTCTTT.

This chain connects TRBV6-5 to TRBJ2-7, with 7 positions matching TRBD1. From germline, CDR1 is MNHEY and CDR2 SVGAGI. The CDR3 contains 14 residues. With 3 bases clipped from V and 2 bases from J, the junction kept 4 bases outside the gene matches. The CDR3 DNA sequence: TGTGCCAGCAGTTATTCCACAGGGGCCTACGAGCAGTACTTC. Translation gives CASSYSTGAYEQYF.

A few counts support this clone. The CDR3 DNA reads as TGTGCCAGCAGCTTAGGGGACAGGGATTCCTACGAGCAGTACTTC. This translates into CASSLGDRDSYEQYF. The chain links TRBV7-2 to TRBJ2-7, with 9 nucleotides matching TRBD1. The junction had 2 bases not matched to a gene; V was cut back by 1 base and J by 1 base. This CDR3 has 15 residues. CDR1 and CDR2 (germline): SGHTA, FQGNSA.